Sequencing of this T cell receptor (beta chain) was carried out in a study of early T cells in non-severe SARS-CoV-2 infection. TCRdb reprocessed the 5' RACE reads via MiXCR and lists one record per CDR3 protein. The sample contains about 130,000 distinct CDR3 sequences, 14% to 15% of which appear only once. The CDR3 runs to 17 residues. The germline V gene has CDR1 ENHRY and CDR2 SYGVKD. Trimming removed 6 bases from V and 0 bases from J, with 18 bases in between. The gene calls are TRBV10-3 and TRBJ2-1; D not certain. Material: whole blood. The sequence derives from an adult who was a healthcare worker with PCR-confirmed SARS-CoV-2 infection or an uninfected control (not recorded which). The CDR3 nucleotides read TGTGCCATCAGCGCATTCCCCCCCCGGTTCTCCTACAATGAGCAGTTCTTC. Its translation is CAISAFPPRFSYNEQFF.